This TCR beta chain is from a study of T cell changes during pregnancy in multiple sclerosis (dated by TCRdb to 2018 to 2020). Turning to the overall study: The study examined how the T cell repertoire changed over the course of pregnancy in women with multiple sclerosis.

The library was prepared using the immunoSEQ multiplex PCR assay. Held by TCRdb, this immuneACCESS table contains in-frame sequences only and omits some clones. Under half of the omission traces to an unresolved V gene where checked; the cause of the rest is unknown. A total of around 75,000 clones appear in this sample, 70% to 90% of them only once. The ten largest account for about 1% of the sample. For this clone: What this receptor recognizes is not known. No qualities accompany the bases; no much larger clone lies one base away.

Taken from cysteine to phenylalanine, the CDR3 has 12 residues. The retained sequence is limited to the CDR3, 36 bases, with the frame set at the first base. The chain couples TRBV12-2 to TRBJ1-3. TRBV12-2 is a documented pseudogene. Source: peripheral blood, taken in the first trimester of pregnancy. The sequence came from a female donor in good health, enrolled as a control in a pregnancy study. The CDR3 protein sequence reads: CASRLLGNTIYF. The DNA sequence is TGTGCAAGTCGCCTACTCGGAAACACCATATATTTT.